A single sample is the source of the 10 T cell receptor beta chains below, sequenced in a study of blood T cell repertoires in COVID-19. The repertoire was sequenced with immunoSEQ multiplex PCR; TCRdb's copy has only in-frame clones and lacks some. The sample lists about 280,000 clones; roughly 85% were seen once. Sequenced material: peripheral blood. These receptors were collected from a man in his fifties with active or convalescent COVID-19.

This chain joins TRBV7-9 and TRBJ2-1; D gene ambiguous. Germline CDR1 reads SEHNR; CDR2 reads FQNEAQ (reference sequence). The CDR3 totals 13 residues. Between the trimmed V and J ends, which lost 1 base and 8 bases, there was a span of 9 bases. The chain's CDR3 is CASSLGPDYEQFF. The CDR3, as DNA: TGTGCCAGCAGCTTAGGCCCCGACTATGAGCAGTTCTTC.

CDR3 in amino acids: CASSLLASGEQYF. In nucleotides, the CDR3 is TGTGCCAGCAGTTTATTGGCTAGTGGGGAGCAGTACTTC. The rearrangement uses TRBV27 and TRBJ2-7; D gene uncertain. This CDR3 comprises 13 residues. CDR1 is MNHEY and CDR2 is SMNVEV in the germline V gene (reference sequence). Deletions cut 1 base from V and 7 bases from J, with 11 bases between.

The chain employs TRBV7-9 and TRBJ2-7; D may be TRBD2 (6 bases). CDR3 size: 15 residues. V shed 1 base and J shed 2 bases, with 12 bases lying between them. Per germline, CDR1 SEHNR and CDR2 FQNEAQ (reference sequence). The CDR3 spells CASSLVASAAYEQYF. DNA of the CDR3: TGTGCCAGCAGCTTAGTCGCTAGCGCAGCCTACGAGCAGTACTTC.

V and J are TRBV6-1 and TRBJ2-7; D possibly corresponds to TRBD1 (6 bases). Per germline, CDR1 MNHNS and CDR2 SASEGT. This CDR3 is built from 15 residues. V shed 2 bases and J shed 0 bases, with 11 bases lying between them. Written as DNA, the CDR3 is TGTGCCAGCAGTGAAAAGGGGGACACCTCCTACGAGCAGTACTTC. It encodes CASSEKGDTSYEQYF.

As to this clone: This CDR3 is also generated by other DNA sequences in the sample. The chain recombines TRBV6-5 with TRBJ1-1, with D maybe TRBD1 (5 bases). V was trimmed by 0 bases and J by 1 base, leaving 6 bases between them. This CDR3 spans 14 amino acids. Germline V gene sequence: CDR1 MNHEY, CDR2 SVGAGI. CDR3 nucleotide sequence: TGTGCCAGCAGTTACTCGGGGGGGAACACTGAAGCTTTCTTT. Encoded protein: CASSYSGGNTEAFF.

The rearrangement uses TRBV10-3 and TRBJ1-2; TRBD1 is a possible D gene (6 bases). CDR1 and CDR2 from the germline V gene are ENHRY and SYGVKD. The CDR3 has 11 residues. Trimming stripped 10 bases from V and 8 bases from J, with 14 bases between. The CDR3 here is CASQGRGGYTF. The CDR3 DNA sequence: TGTGCCAGCCAGGGGAGGGGAGGCTACACCTTC.

This clone appeared a few times. The chain has TRBV12-3 or TRBV12-4 and TRBJ1-1, with 8 bases that match TRBD1. V dropped 6 bases and J dropped 11; count of bases not matched to a gene: 8. This CDR3 is built from 12 residues. As DNA, the CDR3 is TGTGCCAGCAGGACCCCAGGGGGCACGGCTTTCTTT. Encoded protein: CASRTPGGTAFF.

V is TRBV15 and J is TRBJ2-1, with 10 positions matching TRBD1. CDR3 length: 16 residues. Germline CDR1 is LNHNV and CDR2 is YYDKDF (reference sequence). The ends lost 1 base at V and 3 bases at J; junction bases unmatched: 3. Written as DNA, the CDR3 is TGTGCCACCAGCAGAGGGGGACAGGGGTTCTACAATGAGCAGTTCTTC. Translation gives CATSRGGQGFYNEQFF.

This chain connects TRBV6-2 or TRBV6-3 to TRBJ1-1; 10 positions match TRBD1. The CDR3 runs 16 residues. Per germline, CDR1 MNHEY and CDR2 SVGEGT. With 5 bases clipped from V and 5 bases from J, the junction kept 11 bases outside the gene matches. The CDR3 is CASSRQGARGYTEAFF. CDR3 bases: TGTGCCAGCAGTCGACAGGGGGCAAGAGGTTATACTGAAGCTTTCTTT.

The chain links TRBV4-1 to TRBJ2-1; possible D gene TRBD1, 7 bases. Germline values: CDR1 MGHRA, CDR2 YSYEKL. V was trimmed by 4 bases and J by 0 bases, leaving 10 bases between them. The CDR3 contains 15 residues. CDR3 sequence: CASSLQGGSYNEQFF. As DNA, the CDR3 is TGCGCCAGCAGCCTCCAGGGGGGCTCCTACAATGAGCAGTTCTTC.